The 29 T cell receptor beta chains given below trace back to one sample, sequenced in a study of blood T cell repertoires in COVID-19. This table comes from immunoSEQ multiplex PCR, and its TCRdb copy is limited to in-frame clones, with some not included. Here the sample spans 80,000 to 95,000 clones, about nine tenths being singletons. Sequences were obtained from peripheral blood. These receptor sequences come from a middle-aged man with active or convalescent COVID-19.

This clone showed up many times. The chain recombines TRBV6-2 or TRBV6-3 with TRBJ2-7; D ambiguous. The ends were cut back, 3 bases at V and 1 base at J, with 7 bases in the middle. There are 13 residues in the CDR3. Germline V gene lookup returns CDR1 MNHEY and CDR2 SVGEGT. The CDR3 bases are TGTGCCAGCAGTTATGTACAATCCTACGAGCAGTACTTC. It specifies CASSYVQSYEQYF.

This clone has just one count. CDR3 sequence reads: CASSWADRYTDTQYF. The CDR3 coding sequence is TGTGCCAGCAGTTGGGCCGACCGATACACAGATACGCAGTATTTT. The chain couples TRBV27 to TRBJ2-3; D gene ambiguous. Germline CDR1 is MNHEY and CDR2 is SMNVEV (reference sequence). The CDR3 is 15 amino acids. Trimming took off 4 bases at V and 2 bases at J, with 13 bases between the two ends.

The chain has TRBV10-3 and TRBJ1-5, with D maybe TRBD1 (6 bases). There are 15 residues in the CDR3. The germline V gene has CDR1 ENHRY and CDR2 SYGVKD. V lost 2 bases and J 6 bases, leaving 14 bases between the germline ends. The CDR3 coding sequence is TGTGCCATCAGTGAGGGACAGTCTGGTGTTCAGCCCCAGCATTTT. Protein: CAISEGQSGVQPQHF.

The rearrangement uses TRBV5-6 and TRBJ2-7, with D unclear. Germline CDR1 and CDR2: SGHDT and YYEEEE. V was trimmed by 1 base and J by 5 bases, leaving 10 bases between them. This CDR3 spans 13 amino acids. The CDR3 sequence: CASSLYQLHEQYF. In DNA form, the CDR3 reads TGTGCCAGCAGCTTGTATCAGTTACACGAGCAGTACTTC.

This chain links TRBV11-1 with TRBJ2-2; the match to TRBD2 covers 9 bases. The CDR3 is 15 amino acids. V trimming: 3 bases; J trimming: 6 bases; junction bases outside the gene matches: 5. The germline gives CDR1 SGHAT, CDR2 FQDESV (reference sequence). CDR3 DNA: TGTGCCAGCAGCTTGTCGACTAGCGGATCCGGGGAGCTGTTTTTT. Amino acid sequence: CASSLSTSGSGELFF.

The J gene is TRBJ1-5, the V gene TRBV15; D is ambiguous. CDR3 length: 15 amino acids. V lost 0 bases and J 3 bases, leaving 9 bases between the germline ends. Germline loops: CDR1 LNHNV, CDR2 YYDKDF (reference sequence). The CDR3 bases are TGTGCCACCAGCAGAGATCGTGCAGTCAATCAGCCCCAGCATTTT. This gives the protein CATSRDRAVNQPQHF. The full variable domain, with the rest looked up from reference TRBV15 and TRBJ1-5, is DAMVIQNPRYQVTQFGKPVTLSCSQTLNHNVMYWYQQKSSQAPKLLFHYYDKDFNNEADTPDNFQSRRPNTSFCFLDIRSPGLGDTAMYLCATSRDRAVNQPQHFGDGTRLSIL.

The rearrangement uses TRBV28 and TRBJ1-5; TRBD1 aligns across 9 bases. The germline V gene encodes CDR1 MDHEN and CDR2 SYDVKM. J gave up 0 bases and V 3 bases, and 3 bases lay outside the gene matches. This CDR3 spans 16 amino acids. The CDR3 sequence: CASSLDRGNSNQPQHF. Written as DNA, the CDR3 is TGTGCCAGCAGTTTGGACAGGGGAAATAGCAATCAGCCCCAGCATTTT.

The chain recombines TRBV5-1 with TRBJ2-7; TRBD2 matches at 11 bases. The CDR3 runs to 16 residues. Germline V lookup: CDR1 SGHRS, CDR2 YFSETQ. The V gene end was trimmed by 6 bases and the J gene end by 2 bases; junction bases not matched to a gene: 10. Here the CDR3 reads CASKVLAGGAAYEQYF. The CDR3 DNA is TGCGCCAGCAAGGTTCTAGCGGGGGGAGCAGCCTACGAGCAGTACTTC.

This clone was counted only a few times. The genes are TRBV3-1 (or the pseudogene TRBV3-2) and TRBJ2-7, with 11 bases fitting TRBD1. The V and J ends lost 2 bases and 5 bases, in that order; junction bases with no gene match: 8. Per germline, CDR1 LGHDT and CDR2 YNNKEL (reference sequence). CDR3 size: 16 residues. In nucleotides, the CDR3 is TGTGCCAGCAGCCAACGCCGGACAGGGGGCGGCAACGAGCAGTACTTC. This codes for CASSQRRTGGGNEQYF.

The rearrangement uses TRBV4-1 and TRBJ2-3, with D uncertain. The CDR3 has 15 amino acids. The germline V gene has CDR1 MGHRA and CDR2 YSYEKL. V was pared by 1 base and J by 3 bases, with 11 bases between. The CDR3 bases are TGCGCCAGCAGCCAAGGGCCCTACGGGACAGATACGCAGTATTTT. Residues: CASSQGPYGTDTQYF.

This clone showed up just once. V is TRBV28 and J is TRBJ2-7; the D gene is possibly TRBD1 (5 bases). Deletions cut 8 bases from V and 0 bases from J, with 11 bases between. The CDR3 has 13 residues. Germline V gives CDR1 MDHEN, CDR2 SYDVKM. CDR3 DNA sequence: TGTGCCAGCGGAGACAGTCCCTCCTACGAGCAGTACTTC. It yields the protein CASGDSPSYEQYF.

The chain combines TRBV6-5 with TRBJ1-4; a possible D gene is TRBD1 (5 bases). The ends were cut back, 6 bases at V and 0 bases at J, with 11 bases in the middle. The CDR3 totals 15 residues. Germline V gives CDR1 MNHEY, CDR2 SVGAGI. The CDR3 nucleotides read TGTGCCAGCAGGAGAACAGGAGCAACTAATGAAAAACTGTTTTTT. As protein: CASRRTGATNEKLFF.

The J gene is TRBJ1-1, the V gene TRBV14; no definite D call. Between the trimmed V and J ends, which lost 2 bases and 1 base, there was a span of 11 bases. Per germline, CDR1 SGHDN and CDR2 FVKESK. This CDR3 has 15 residues. The CDR3 protein is CASSQLERGNTEAFF. CDR3 sequence (DNA): TGTGCCAGCAGCCAATTAGAAAGAGGGAACACTGAAGCTTTCTTT.

Here the CDR3 DNA reads TGTGCCACCAGTTCCCCATACAATTACAATGAGCAGTTCTTC. Translation gives CATSSPYNYNEQFF. The chain carries TRBV24-1 and TRBJ2-1; no definite D call. Germline V gives CDR1 KGHDR, CDR2 SFDVKD. CDR3 length: 14 residues. Trimming shortened V by 6 bases and J by 4 bases, and 12 bases separated the two germline ends.

In this sample, this clone turned up a few times. This sequence joins TRBV18 and TRBJ1-1; D ambiguous. This CDR3 is built from 15 residues. V lost 4 bases and J lost 1, with 13 bases in between. Germline CDR1 KGHSH, CDR2 LQKENI. CDR3 loop: CASSRNKIPNTEAFF. The CDR3, as DNA: TGTGCCAGCTCACGTAACAAGATACCGAACACTGAAGCTTTCTTT.

The rearrangement joins TRBV18 to TRBJ2-4; the match to TRBD1 covers 9 bases. With V trimmed by 3 bases and J by 6 bases, 0 bases remained unmatched. CDR1 KGHSH and CDR2 LQKENI come from the germline V gene. CDR3 length: 13 amino acids. CDR3: CASSPDRGNIQYF. In DNA, the CDR3 is TGTGCCAGCTCACCGGACAGGGGAAACATTCAGTACTTC.

The rearrangement joins TRBV10-1 to TRBJ1-6, with D possibly matching TRBD1 (6 bases). The germline V gene encodes CDR1 WNHNN and CDR2 SYGVQD (reference sequence). The CDR3 length is 14 residues. V was pared by 4 bases and J by 5 bases, with 9 bases between. Written as DNA, the CDR3 is TGCGCCAGCAGTGTTCAGGGGAATAATTCACCCCTCCACTTT. It specifies CASSVQGNNSPLHF.

The rearrangement links TRBV18 to TRBJ1-2; TRBD1 matches 9 bases. V dropped 5 bases and J dropped 4; count of bases not matched to a gene: 2. This CDR3 contains 13 residues. Germline assignment: CDR1 KGHSH and CDR2 LQKENI. CDR3: CASSEDRGYGYTF. The DNA for the CDR3 is TGTGCCAGCTCAGAGGACAGGGGCTATGGCTACACCTTC.

The chain carries TRBV12-3 or TRBV12-4 and TRBJ2-7, with 8 bases lining up with TRBD1. The CDR3 consists of 13 residues. The junction had 7 bases not matched to a gene; V was cut back by 6 bases and J by 6 bases. The CDR3 bases are TGTGCCAGCAGCCAGGGACAGGATGTCGAGCAGTACTTC. This codes for CASSQGQDVEQYF.

The V and J genes are TRBV7-2 and TRBJ1-2, with unresolved D. The CDR3 runs 14 residues. Trimming left V 6 bases short and J 2 bases short, with 13 bases between. From germline, CDR1 is SGHTA and CDR2 FQGNSA. CDR3: CASSPPRGNYGYTF. For the CDR3, the DNA is TGTGCCAGCAGTCCACCACGCGGCAACTATGGCTACACCTTC.

CDR3 bases: TGTGCCAGTAGTCAAAACCCCAGGGGGAACAGAGGGACCCAGTACTTC. Its translation is CASSQNPRGNRGTQYF. The chain couples TRBV19 to TRBJ2-5; 7 nucleotides match TRBD1. The junction had 16 bases not matched to a gene; V was cut back by 5 bases and J by 7 bases. Germline V CDR1 and CDR2: LNHDA, SQIVND (reference sequence). The CDR3 is 16 amino acids.

This chain connects TRBV5-6 to TRBJ1-1, with TRBD1 matching 12 bases. The CDR3 sequence is 18 residues long. Germline CDR1 is SGHDT and CDR2 is YYEEEE. V trimming: 4 bases; J trimming: 1 base; junction bases outside the gene matches: 11. CDR3 sequence (DNA): TGTGCCAGCAGCCCATCCGGGACAGGGGGCTATCGGAACACTGAAGCTTTCTTT. The encoded protein is CASSPSGTGGYRNTEAFF.

J is TRBJ1-3 and V is TRBV19; TRBD1 aligns across 8 bases. CDR3 length: 15 amino acids. Germline V gene lookup returns CDR1 LNHDA and CDR2 SQIVND (reference sequence). V shed 8 bases, J shed 0 bases, and the junction held 6 bases outside the gene matches. The CDR3 DNA reads TGTGCCAGTTATGGACAGGGATTCTCTGGAAACACCATATATTTT. It is translated as CASYGQGFSGNTIYF.

This rearrangement joins TRBV2 to TRBJ1-2; TRBD1 is a possible D gene (5 bases). Trimming took 3 bases from V and 1 from J, leaving 9 bases between them. Per the germline V gene, CDR1 is SNHLY and CDR2 is FYNNEI. The CDR3 totals 14 residues. The CDR3 sequence is CASSDWGGNYGYTF. Written as DNA, the CDR3 is TGTGCCAGCAGTGATTGGGGGGGTAACTATGGCTACACCTTC.

V is TRBV5-4 and J is TRBJ2-7; a weak D match, TRBD2 (6 bases). Germline V gene lookup returns CDR1 SGHNT and CDR2 YYREEE (reference sequence). This CDR3 contains 20 residues. The V gene lost 3 bases and the J gene lost 1 base, with 29 bases spanning the gap. CDR3 sequence (DNA): TGTGCCAGCAGCTCGGATACTCCGGGACTGCAAACAAGGCGGTCCTACGAGCAGTACTTC. It encodes CASSSDTPGLQTRRSYEQYF. The variable domain in full, completed from reference TRBV5-4 and TRBJ2-7, reads ETGVTQSPTHLIKTRGQQVTLRCSSQSGHNTVSWYQQALGQGPQFIFQYYREEENGRGNFPPRFSGLQFPNYSSELNVNALELDDSALYLCASSSDTPGLQTRRSYEQYFGPGTRLTVT.

This clone came up a few times. The V gene is TRBV6-5, the J gene TRBJ2-7; D is unresolved. This CDR3 has 12 amino acids. Germline values: CDR1 MNHEY, CDR2 SVGAGI. Trimming took off 5 bases at V and 2 bases at J, with 7 bases between the two ends. This CDR3 reads CASSRGAYEQYF. DNA of the CDR3: TGTGCCAGCAGTCGCGGTGCCTACGAGCAGTACTTC.

The J gene is TRBJ2-1, the V gene TRBV7-9; 14 nucleotides match TRBD2. The V and J ends lost 4 bases and 0 bases, in that order; junction bases with no gene match: 8. The CDR3 length is 19 residues. Germline V gives CDR1 SEHNR, CDR2 FQNEAQ (reference sequence). The CDR3 reads CASSSHGTSGSLSYNEQFF. The DNA of the CDR3 is TGTGCCAGCAGCTCCCACGGGACTAGCGGGAGCCTCTCCTACAATGAGCAGTTCTTC.

This clone has a handful of counts. The CDR3 is CASSQDSSGSGDTQYF. CDR3 DNA sequence: TGTGCCAGCAGCCAAGATTCTAGCGGGAGTGGGGATACGCAGTATTTT. J is TRBJ2-3 and V is TRBV4-2, with 10 bases matching TRBD2. CDR1 is LGHNA, CDR2 YNFKEQ, per germline. V was pared by 0 bases and J by 6 bases, with 6 bases of the junction left unmatched. The CDR3 has 16 amino acids.

The V gene is TRBV2, the J gene TRBJ2-5, with TRBD2 matching 15 bases. V shed 2 bases, J shed 5 bases, and the junction held 6 bases outside the gene matches. Germline values: CDR1 SNHLY, CDR2 FYNNEI. This CDR3 has 17 amino acids. DNA for the CDR3: TGTGCCAGCAGTGAATCAGGACTAGCGGGGGGGCGCGAGACCCAGTACTTC. Its protein product is CASSESGLAGGRETQYF.